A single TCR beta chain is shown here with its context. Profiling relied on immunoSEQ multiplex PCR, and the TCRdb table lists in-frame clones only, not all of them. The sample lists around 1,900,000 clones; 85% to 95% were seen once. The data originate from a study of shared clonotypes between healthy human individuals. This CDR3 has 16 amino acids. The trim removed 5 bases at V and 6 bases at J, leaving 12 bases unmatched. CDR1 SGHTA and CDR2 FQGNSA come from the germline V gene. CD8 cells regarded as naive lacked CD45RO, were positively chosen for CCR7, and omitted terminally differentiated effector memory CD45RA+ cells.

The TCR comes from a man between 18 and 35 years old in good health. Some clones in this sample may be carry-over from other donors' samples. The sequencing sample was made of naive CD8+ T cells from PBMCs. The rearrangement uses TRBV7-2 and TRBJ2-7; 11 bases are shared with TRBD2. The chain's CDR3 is CASSNPIAGGLSEQYF. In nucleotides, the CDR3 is TGTGCCAGCAGCAACCCGATAGCGGGAGGGCTTAGCGAGCAGTACTTC.